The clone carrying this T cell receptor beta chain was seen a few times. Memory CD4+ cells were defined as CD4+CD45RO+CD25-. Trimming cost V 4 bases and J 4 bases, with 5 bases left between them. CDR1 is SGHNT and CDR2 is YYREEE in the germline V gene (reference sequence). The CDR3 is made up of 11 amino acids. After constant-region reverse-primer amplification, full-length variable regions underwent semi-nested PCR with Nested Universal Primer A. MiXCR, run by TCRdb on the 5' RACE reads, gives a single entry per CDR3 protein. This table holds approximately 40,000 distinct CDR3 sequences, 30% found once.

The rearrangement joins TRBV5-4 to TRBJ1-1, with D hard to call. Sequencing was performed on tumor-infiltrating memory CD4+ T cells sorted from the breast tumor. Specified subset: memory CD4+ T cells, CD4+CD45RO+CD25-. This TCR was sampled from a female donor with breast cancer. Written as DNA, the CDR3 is TGTGCCAGCAGCGCCTCCACTGAAGCTTTCTTT. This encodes CASSASTEAFF.